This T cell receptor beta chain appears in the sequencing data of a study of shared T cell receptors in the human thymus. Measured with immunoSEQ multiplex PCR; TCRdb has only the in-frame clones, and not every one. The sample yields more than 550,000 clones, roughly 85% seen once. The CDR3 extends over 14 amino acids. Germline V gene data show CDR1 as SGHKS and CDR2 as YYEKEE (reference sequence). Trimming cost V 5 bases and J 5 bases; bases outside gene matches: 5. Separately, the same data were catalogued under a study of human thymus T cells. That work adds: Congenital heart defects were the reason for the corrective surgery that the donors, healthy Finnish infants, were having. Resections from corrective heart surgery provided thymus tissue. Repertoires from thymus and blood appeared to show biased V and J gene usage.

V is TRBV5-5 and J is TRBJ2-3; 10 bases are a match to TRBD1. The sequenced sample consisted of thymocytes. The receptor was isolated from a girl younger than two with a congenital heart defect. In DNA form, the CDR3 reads TGTGCCAGCAGTCGACAGGGGGCGTTAGATACGCAGTATTTT. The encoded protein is CASSRQGALDTQYF.